This TCR beta chain originates from a study of blood T cell repertoires in COVID-19. About the study: Acute and convalescent COVID-19 specimens originated in the United States, Italy and Spain.

A single count supports this clone. Per the authors' pipeline: Amplification of reference gene primers was used by the study to estimate nucleated cell counts. The data were produced by immunoSEQ multiplex PCR, yet TCRdb's version contains in-frame clones alone and is incomplete. D and trimming were read from the DNA, whereas the V and J calls and clone size are those reported in that table. Of some 150,000 clones in the sample, approximately 88% were seen once. This CDR3 is 15 amino acids long. CDR1 SGHRS and CDR2 YFSETQ come from the germline V gene. With V trimmed by 5 bases and J by 2 bases, 4 bases remained unmatched.

This receptor was obtained from a man aged 55 to 70 with acute or convalescent COVID-19. Input material: peripheral blood. The gene calls are TRBV5-1 and TRBJ2-2, with TRBD2 identical over 9 bases. The CDR3 nucleotides are TGCGCCAGCAGTGCGGGAGGGTTAAACACCGGGGAGCTGTTTTTT. Encoded protein: CASSAGGLNTGELFF.